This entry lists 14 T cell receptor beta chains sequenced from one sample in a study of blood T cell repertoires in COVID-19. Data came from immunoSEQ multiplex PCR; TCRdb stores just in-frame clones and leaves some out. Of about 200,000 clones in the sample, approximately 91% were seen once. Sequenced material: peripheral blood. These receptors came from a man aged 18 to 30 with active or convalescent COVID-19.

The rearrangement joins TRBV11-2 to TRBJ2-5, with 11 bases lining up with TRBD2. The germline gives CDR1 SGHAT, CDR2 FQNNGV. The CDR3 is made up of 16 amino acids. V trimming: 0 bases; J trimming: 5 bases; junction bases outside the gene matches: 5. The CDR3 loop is CASSLDSLAGGETQYF. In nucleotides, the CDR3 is TGTGCCAGCAGCTTAGATTCCTTAGCGGGAGGGGAGACCCAGTACTTC.

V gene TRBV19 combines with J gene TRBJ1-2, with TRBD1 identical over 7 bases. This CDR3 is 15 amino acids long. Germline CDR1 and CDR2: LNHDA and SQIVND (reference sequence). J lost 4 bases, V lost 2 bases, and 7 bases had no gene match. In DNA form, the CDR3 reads TGTGCCAGTAGTATAATAGGGGGCAGGATCTATGGCTACACCTTC. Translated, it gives CASSIIGGRIYGYTF.

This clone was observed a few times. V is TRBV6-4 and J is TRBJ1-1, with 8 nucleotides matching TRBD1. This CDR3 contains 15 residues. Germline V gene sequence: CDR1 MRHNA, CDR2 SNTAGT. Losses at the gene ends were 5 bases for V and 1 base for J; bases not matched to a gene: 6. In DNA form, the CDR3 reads TGTGCCAGCAGTCCAGGGGGCGCGGGGAACACTGAAGCTTTCTTT. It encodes CASSPGGAGNTEAFF.

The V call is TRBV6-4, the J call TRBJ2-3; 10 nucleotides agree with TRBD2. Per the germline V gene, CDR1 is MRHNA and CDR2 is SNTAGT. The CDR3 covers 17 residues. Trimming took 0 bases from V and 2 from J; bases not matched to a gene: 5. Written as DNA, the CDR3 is TGTGCCAGCAGTGACTCGGATAGCGGGGGGCCCACAGATACGCAGTATTTT. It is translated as CASSDSDSGGPTDTQYF.

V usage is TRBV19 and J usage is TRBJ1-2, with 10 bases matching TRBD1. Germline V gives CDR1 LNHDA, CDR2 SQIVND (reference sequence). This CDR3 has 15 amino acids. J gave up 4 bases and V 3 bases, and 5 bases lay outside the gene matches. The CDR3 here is CASSMTGGLPYGYTF. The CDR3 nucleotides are TGTGCCAGTAGTATGACAGGGGGCCTCCCCTATGGCTACACCTTC.

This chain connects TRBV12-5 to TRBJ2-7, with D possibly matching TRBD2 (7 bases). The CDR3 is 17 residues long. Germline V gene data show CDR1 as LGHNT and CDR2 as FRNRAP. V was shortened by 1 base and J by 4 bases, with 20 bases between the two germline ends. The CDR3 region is CASGLEGVAGANYEQYF. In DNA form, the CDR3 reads TGTGCTAGTGGTTTGGAGGGGGTGGCGGGGGCGAATTACGAGCAGTACTTC.

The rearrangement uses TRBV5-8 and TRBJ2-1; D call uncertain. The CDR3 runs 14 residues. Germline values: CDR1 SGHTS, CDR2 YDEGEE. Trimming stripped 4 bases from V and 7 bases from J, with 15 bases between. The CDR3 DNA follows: TGTGCCAGCAGCCCTATACCTTTTAATAATGAGCAGTTCTTC. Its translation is CASSPIPFNNEQFF.

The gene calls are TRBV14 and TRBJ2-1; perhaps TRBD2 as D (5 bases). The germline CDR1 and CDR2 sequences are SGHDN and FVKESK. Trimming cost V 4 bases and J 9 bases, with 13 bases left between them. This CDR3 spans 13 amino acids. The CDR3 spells CASSRHPEGEQFF. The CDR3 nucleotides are TGTGCCAGCAGCCGCCACCCTGAGGGTGAGCAGTTCTTC.

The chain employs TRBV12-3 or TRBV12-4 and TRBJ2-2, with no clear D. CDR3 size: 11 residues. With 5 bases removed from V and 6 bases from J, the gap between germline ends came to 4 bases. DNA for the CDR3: TGTGCCAGCAGTCCGTCCGGGGAGCTGTTTTTT. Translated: CASSPSGELFF.

CDR3 bases: TGTGCCAGCAGCGCCAGCTGGGGGAGCGGGGGGGAAGAGACCCAGTACTTC. It specifies CASSASWGSGGEETQYF. V and J are TRBV4-2 and TRBJ2-5; 10 bases fit TRBD2. Losses at the gene ends were 5 bases for V and 3 bases for J; bases not matched to a gene: 12. Looked up from germline, CDR1 is LGHNA and CDR2 is YNFKEQ. CDR3 length equals 17 residues.

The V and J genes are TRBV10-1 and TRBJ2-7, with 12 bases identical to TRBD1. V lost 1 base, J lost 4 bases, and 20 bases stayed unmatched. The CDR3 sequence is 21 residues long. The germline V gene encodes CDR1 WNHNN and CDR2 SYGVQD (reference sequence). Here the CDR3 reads CASSECSWGTGGSSPLYEQYF. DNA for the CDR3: TGCGCCAGCAGTGAGTGCAGTTGGGGGACAGGGGGCTCTAGCCCCCTTTACGAGCAGTACTTC.

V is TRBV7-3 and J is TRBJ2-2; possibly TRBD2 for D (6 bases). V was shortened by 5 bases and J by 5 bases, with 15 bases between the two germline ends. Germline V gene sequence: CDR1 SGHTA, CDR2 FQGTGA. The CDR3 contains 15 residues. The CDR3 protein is CASSLLGGGTGELFF. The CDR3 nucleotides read TGTGCCAGCAGCCTACTCGGGGGTGGGACCGGGGAGCTGTTTTTT. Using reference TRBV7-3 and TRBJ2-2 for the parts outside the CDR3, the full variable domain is GAGVSQTPSNKVTEKGKYVELRCDPISGHTALYWYRQSLGQGPEFLIYFQGTGAADDSGLPNDRFFAVRPEGSVSTLKIQRTERGDSAVYLCASSLLGGGTGELFFGEGSRLTVL.

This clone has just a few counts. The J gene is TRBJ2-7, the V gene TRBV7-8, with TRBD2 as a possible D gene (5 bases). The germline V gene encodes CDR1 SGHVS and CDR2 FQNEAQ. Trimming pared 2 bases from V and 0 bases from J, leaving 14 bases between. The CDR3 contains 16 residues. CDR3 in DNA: TGTGCCAGCAGCTTATGGGTATCGGGGTACTCCTACGAGCAGTACTTC. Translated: CASSLWVSGYSYEQYF.

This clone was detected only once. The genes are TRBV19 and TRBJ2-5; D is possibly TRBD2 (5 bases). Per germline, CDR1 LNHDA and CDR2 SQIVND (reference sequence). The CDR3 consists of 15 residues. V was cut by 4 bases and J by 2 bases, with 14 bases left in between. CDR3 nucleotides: TGTGCCAGTAGTAATGGACGGGGAAATCAAGAGACCCAGTACTTC. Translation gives CASSNGRGNQETQYF.